This TCR beta chain was captured by sequencing in a study of T cell repertoires in cytomegalovirus infection. MiXCR was run by TCRdb on the reads, yielding one entry per CDR3 protein. The sample holds roughly 720,000 distinct CDR3 sequences; roughly 36% are singletons and the top ten take around 2.8%. CDR3 length: 16 residues. CDR1 is MGHRA and CDR2 is YSYEKL in the germline V gene. V was shortened by 0 bases and J by 1 base, with 12 bases between the two germline ends. The chain joins TRBV4-1 to TRBJ1-1; D unresolved. This receptor was taken from a human donor in good health (CMV status not recorded). Some clones in this sample may be carry-over from other donors' samples. Sequenced input: PBMCs. CDR3 loop: CASSQDRYERNTEAFF. CDR3 nucleotide sequence: TGCGCCAGCAGCCAAGATCGGTACGAACGGAACACTGAAGCTTTCTTT.